Presented here are 16 T cell receptor beta chains from one specimen sequenced in a study of control samples from healthy donors and cancer patients. Generated by immunoSEQ multiplex PCR, the TCRdb table keeps only in-frame clones and is missing some. Of about 130,000 clones in the sample, approximately 90% are singletons; the top ten hold 2% to 3%. Sample: blood. Receptors were obtained from a man aged 18 to 30 in good health.

This clone was seen once. The V call is TRBV11-2, the J call TRBJ1-2, with 7 bases identical to TRBD1. In germline, CDR1 is SGHAT, CDR2 FQNNGV. The CDR3 has 14 amino acids. The trim removed 5 bases at V and 0 bases at J, leaving 3 bases unmatched. The CDR3 DNA is TGTGCCAGCAGCATCGGACAGGCTAACTATGGCTACACCTTC. Translated, it gives CASSIGQANYGYTF.

In this sample, this clone turned up a few times. The V and J genes are TRBV5-1 and TRBJ1-1, with TRBD1 matching over 7 bases. This CDR3 region has 15 residues. Germline CDR1 reads SGHRS; CDR2 reads YFSETQ. V trimming: 0 bases; J trimming: 3 bases; junction bases outside the gene matches: 5. The chain's CDR3 is CASSLGGTGDTEAFF. CDR3 in DNA: TGCGCCAGCAGCTTGGGGGGAACAGGGGACACTGAAGCTTTCTTT.

The genes are TRBV12-5 and TRBJ2-3; tentatively, D is TRBD2 (5 bases). V was trimmed by 1 base and J by 1 base, leaving 6 bases between them. Germline CDR1 LGHNT, CDR2 FRNRAP. This CDR3 is built from 14 residues. Here the CDR3 DNA reads TGTGCTAGTGGTTTGGGGGGAGGCACAGATACGCAGTATTTT. It is translated as CASGLGGGTDTQYF.

The V and J genes are TRBV18 and TRBJ2-7, with D possibly being TRBD2 (5 bases). Trimming took 2 bases from V and 2 from J, leaving 10 bases between them. Germline-derived CDR1 and CDR2 are KGHSH and LQKENI. The length of the CDR3 is 14 residues. Here the CDR3 reads CASSPSGNPYEQYF. The CDR3 nucleotides read TGTGCCAGCTCACCATCGGGGAACCCCTACGAGCAGTACTTC.

The chain couples TRBV10-1 to TRBJ2-2; D gene uncertain. Germline V gene sequence: CDR1 WNHNN, CDR2 SYGVQD (reference sequence). V lost 0 bases, J lost 2 bases, and 13 bases lay in between. The CDR3 runs to 17 residues. The CDR3 sequence is CASSESLLGQNTGELFF. The CDR3 DNA sequence: TGCGCCAGCAGTGAGTCGTTATTAGGGCAAAACACCGGGGAGCTGTTTTTT.

The rearrangement uses TRBV2 and TRBJ2-1, with 12 positions matching TRBD2. CDR1 SNHLY and CDR2 FYNNEI come from the germline V gene. The CDR3 sequence is 20 residues long. Trimming removed 2 bases from V and 0 bases from J; junction bases left unmatched: 11. The CDR3 reads CASSEPITSGGPSSYNEQFF. The CDR3, as DNA: TGTGCCAGCAGTGAACCGATTACTAGCGGGGGGCCGAGCTCCTACAATGAGCAGTTCTTC.

The rearrangement links TRBV19 to TRBJ1-2; TRBD1 matches 8 bases. Per germline, CDR1 LNHDA and CDR2 SQIVND (reference sequence). The CDR3 has 14 amino acids. V lost 6 bases, J lost 8 bases, and 11 bases stayed unmatched. CDR3 loop: CASRALQTGDGYTF. The CDR3 nucleotides are TGTGCCAGTAGAGCCCTCCAGACAGGGGACGGCTACACCTTC.

The V call is TRBV7-2, the J call TRBJ1-5; D possibly corresponds to TRBD1 (5 bases). This CDR3 has 15 amino acids. V was shortened by 1 base and J by 6 bases, with 13 bases between the two germline ends. Looked up from germline, CDR1 is SGHTA and CDR2 is FQGNSA. CDR3 bases: TGTGCCAGCAGCTTAGGCGTTAATCAGGGTCAGCCCCAGCATTTT. Translated, it gives CASSLGVNQGQPQHF.

The V gene is TRBV11-2, the J gene TRBJ1-6; D gene uncertain. V lost 4 bases, J lost 4 bases, and 20 bases lay in between. The V gene's germline CDR1 is SGHAT and CDR2 FQNNGV. The CDR3 is made up of 18 amino acids. CDR3 sequence (DNA): TGTGCCAGCAGCTCCTTGCGAATTGGCAGAACTTATAATTCACCCCTCCACTTT. It translates to CASSSLRIGRTYNSPLHF.

The V gene is TRBV7-8, the J gene TRBJ1-1; D might be TRBD1 (6 bases). Per the germline V gene, CDR1 is SGHVS and CDR2 is FQNEAQ. The CDR3 contains 15 residues. Trimming stripped 5 bases from V and 0 bases from J, with 13 bases between. The CDR3 loop reads CASSQSTGLNTEAFF. CDR3 nucleotides: TGTGCCAGCAGCCAATCGACAGGATTGAACACTGAAGCTTTCTTT.

V gene TRBV5-8 combines with J gene TRBJ2-7, with D possibly being TRBD1 (5 bases). CDR3 length: 16 residues. CDR1 SGHTS and CDR2 YDEGEE come from the germline V gene. Trimming took off 4 bases at V and 2 bases at J, with 19 bases between the two ends. Written as DNA, the CDR3 is TGTGCCAGCAGCCCACCGGGTAGGGGTCTCCCCTACGAGCAGTACGTC. This codes for CASSPPGRGLPYEQYV.

This clone showed up just a few times. V usage is TRBV7-8 and J usage is TRBJ1-3, with 9 bases fitting TRBD1. The germline CDR1 and CDR2 sequences are SGHVS and FQNEAQ. The CDR3 totals 17 residues. Losses at the gene ends were 2 bases for V and 1 base for J; bases not matched to a gene: 6. The CDR3 sequence is CASSLSGQGISGNTIYF. As DNA, the CDR3 is TGTGCCAGCAGCTTATCGGGACAGGGAATATCTGGAAACACCATATATTTT.

The chain carries TRBV2 and TRBJ1-4, with D possibly matching TRBD1 (6 bases). CDR1 SNHLY and CDR2 FYNNEI come from the germline V gene. V gave up 4 bases and J gave up 8 bases, with 11 bases separating them. CDR3 length: 13 amino acids. CDR3 bases: TGTGCCAGCAGTGTACAGGGAGGAGAAAAACTGTTTTTT. Its translation is CASSVQGGEKLFF.

The V gene is TRBV4-1, the J gene TRBJ2-3; either TRBD1 or TRBD2 may fit D (5 bases each). This CDR3 is built from 16 residues. Germline lookup yields CDR1 MGHRA and CDR2 YSYEKL. Trimming pared 2 bases from V and 3 bases from J, leaving 15 bases between. Here the CDR3 reads CASSQTSGTKTDTQYF. The CDR3 DNA is TGCGCCAGCAGCCAAACTTCCGGGACCAAAACAGATACGCAGTATTTT.

The chain links TRBV6-6 to TRBJ1-2; D is ambiguous. The V and J ends lost 8 bases and 5 bases respectively, with 15 bases between them. Germline V gene lookup returns CDR1 MNHNY and CDR2 SVGAGI (reference sequence). CDR3 length: 13 residues. CDR3 residues: CASWQGRAYGYTF. The DNA for the CDR3 is TGTGCCAGCTGGCAAGGTCGAGCGTATGGCTACACCTTC.

The CDR3 here is CASSQRLWGGEQFF. CDR3 coding DNA: TGCGCCAGCAGCCAACGTTTGTGGGGAGGTGAGCAGTTCTTC. The rearrangement uses TRBV4-3 and TRBJ2-1, with D tentatively TRBD2 (6 bases). CDR3 size: 14 residues. Deletions cut 2 bases from V and 9 bases from J, with 14 bases between. The germline V gene has CDR1 LGHNA and CDR2 YSLEER.